Here is one T cell receptor (beta chain) with its context. TCRdb reworked the 5' RACE reads into one entry per CDR3 protein, no DNA. In all, the sample yields 440,000 or so distinct CDR3 sequences. This record comes from a study of T cells expressing NK-cell markers. The CDR3 is made up of 16 amino acids. Germline lookup yields CDR1 SGHVS and CDR2 FNYEAQ. Sequences were obtained from blood T cells: a sorted CD56 or NKG2C T cell subset, CD4+ or CD8+ T cells, or bulk PBMC T cells (not recorded which). The chain uses TRBV7-6 and TRBJ2-1; the D call from TCRdb, TRBD2, cannot be confirmed without DNA. The TCR sequence derives from a woman between 18 and 70 years old in good health. The CDR3 here is CASSLKGAGRGHEQFF.